This entry describes one T cell receptor beta chain. The entry originates in a study of control samples from healthy donors and cancer patients. V lost 0 bases to trimming and J lost 10 bases, with 17 bases between them. CDR1 and CDR2 from the germline V gene are LGHDT and YNNKEL (reference sequence). The CDR3 loop spans 15 amino acids. Some clones are missing from TCRdb's copy, which holds only in-frame ones; the method was immunoSEQ multiplex PCR. The top ten clones hold around 2.5% of a sample with some 120,000 clones, 93% of them seen once. Sequenced input: blood. The chain employs TRBV3-1 (or the pseudogene TRBV3-2) and TRBJ2-3, with D possibly matching TRBD2 (5 bases). This clonotype originated in a man aged 30 to 45 in good health. The CDR3 region has the DNA TGTGCCAGCAGCCAAGATTGGGGTAGCAAGGAGGCGCAGTATTTT. This gives the protein CASSQDWGSKEAQYF.